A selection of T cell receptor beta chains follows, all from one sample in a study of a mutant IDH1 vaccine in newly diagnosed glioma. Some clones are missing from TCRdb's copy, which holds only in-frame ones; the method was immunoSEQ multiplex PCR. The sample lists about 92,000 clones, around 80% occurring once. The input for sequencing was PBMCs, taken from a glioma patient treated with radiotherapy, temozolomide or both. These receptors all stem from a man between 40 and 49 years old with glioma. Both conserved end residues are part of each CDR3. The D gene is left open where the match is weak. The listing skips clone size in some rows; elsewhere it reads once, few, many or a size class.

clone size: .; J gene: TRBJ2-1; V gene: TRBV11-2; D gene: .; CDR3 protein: CASSLWGNNEQFF
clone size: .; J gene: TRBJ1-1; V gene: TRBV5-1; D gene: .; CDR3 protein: CASSTASTGGFNTEAFF
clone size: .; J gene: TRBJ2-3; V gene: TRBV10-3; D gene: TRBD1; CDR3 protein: CATVVAQGSPHTDTQYF
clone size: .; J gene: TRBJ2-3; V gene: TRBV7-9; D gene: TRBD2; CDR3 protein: CASSRPLGLAPDTQYF
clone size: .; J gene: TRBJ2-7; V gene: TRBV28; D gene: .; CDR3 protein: CASSFSGSESYEQYF
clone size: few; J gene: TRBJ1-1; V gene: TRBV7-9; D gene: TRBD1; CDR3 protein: CASSYTGADTEAFF
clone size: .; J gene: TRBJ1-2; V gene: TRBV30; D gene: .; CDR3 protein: CAWNVGAPGGYTF
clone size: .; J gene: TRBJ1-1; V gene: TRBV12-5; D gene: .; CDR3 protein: CASDLEGGAEAFF
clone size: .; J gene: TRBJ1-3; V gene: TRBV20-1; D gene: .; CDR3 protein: CSAEEGNTIYF
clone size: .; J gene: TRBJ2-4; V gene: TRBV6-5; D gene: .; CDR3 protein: CASSYSTQAKNIQYF
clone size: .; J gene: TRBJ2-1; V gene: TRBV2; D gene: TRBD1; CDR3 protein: CARRDRGPKPLWDEQFF
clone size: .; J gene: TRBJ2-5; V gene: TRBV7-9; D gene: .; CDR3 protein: CASSLFSSLKETQYF
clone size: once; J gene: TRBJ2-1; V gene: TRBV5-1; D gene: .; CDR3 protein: CASSFRTGGKSSYNEQFF
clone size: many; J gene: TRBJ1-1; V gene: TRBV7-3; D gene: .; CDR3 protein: CASSLRGTGNTEAFF
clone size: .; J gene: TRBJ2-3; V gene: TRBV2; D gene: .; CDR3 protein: CASSKRSTSTDTQYF
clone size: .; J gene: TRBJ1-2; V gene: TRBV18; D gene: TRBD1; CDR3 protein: CASSPASRGLIYGYTF
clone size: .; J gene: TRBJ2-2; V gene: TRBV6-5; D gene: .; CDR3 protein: CASSPTDTGELFF
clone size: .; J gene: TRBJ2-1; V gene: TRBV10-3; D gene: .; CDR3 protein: CAISERSGPYHNEQFF
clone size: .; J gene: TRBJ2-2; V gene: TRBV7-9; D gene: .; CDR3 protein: CASSFSGPTYGGELFF
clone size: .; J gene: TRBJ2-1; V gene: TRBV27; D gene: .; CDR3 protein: CASSSLALQNNEQFF
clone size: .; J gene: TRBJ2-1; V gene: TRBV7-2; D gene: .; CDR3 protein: CASSRTVSYNEQFF
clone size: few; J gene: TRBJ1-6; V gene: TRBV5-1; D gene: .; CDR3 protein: CASSIDSLNSPLHF
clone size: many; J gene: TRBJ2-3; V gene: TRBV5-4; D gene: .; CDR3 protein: CASSLEGTDTQYF
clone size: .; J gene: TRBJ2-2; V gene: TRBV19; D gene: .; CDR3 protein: CASSIVVNTGELFF
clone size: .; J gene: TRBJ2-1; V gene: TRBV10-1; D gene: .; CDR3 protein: CASRGGLGGDEQFF
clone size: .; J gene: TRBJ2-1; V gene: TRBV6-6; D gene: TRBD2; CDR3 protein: CASSYPQRGSDEQFF
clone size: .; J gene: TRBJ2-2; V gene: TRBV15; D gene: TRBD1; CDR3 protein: CATSGPGTANTGELFF
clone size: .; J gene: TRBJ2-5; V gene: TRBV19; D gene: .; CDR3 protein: CASKRVQGQETQYF
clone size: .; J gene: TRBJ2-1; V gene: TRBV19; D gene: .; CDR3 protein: CASSINPDNEQFF
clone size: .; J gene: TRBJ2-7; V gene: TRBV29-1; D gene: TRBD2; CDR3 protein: CSVGGGRGFIPYEQYF
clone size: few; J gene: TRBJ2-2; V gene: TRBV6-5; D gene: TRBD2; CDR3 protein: CASSPPSGGAGELFF
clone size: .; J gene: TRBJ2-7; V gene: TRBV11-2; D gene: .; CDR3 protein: CASSALTPQERYEQYF
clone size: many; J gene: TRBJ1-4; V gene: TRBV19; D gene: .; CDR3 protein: CASGNEKLFF
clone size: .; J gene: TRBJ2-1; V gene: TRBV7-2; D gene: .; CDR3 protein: CASSLALEGLSLSYNEQFF
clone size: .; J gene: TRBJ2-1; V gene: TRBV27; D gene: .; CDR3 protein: CASSLWDSSYNEQFF
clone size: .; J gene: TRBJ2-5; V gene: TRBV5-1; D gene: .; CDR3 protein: CASSSSEGETQYF
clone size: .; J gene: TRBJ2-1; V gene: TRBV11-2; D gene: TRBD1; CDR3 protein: CASSQGTGDNEQFF
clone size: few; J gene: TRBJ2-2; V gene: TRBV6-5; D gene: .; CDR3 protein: CASSSGFTANTGELFF
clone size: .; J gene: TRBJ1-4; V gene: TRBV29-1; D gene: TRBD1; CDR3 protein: CSAGQGANEKLFF
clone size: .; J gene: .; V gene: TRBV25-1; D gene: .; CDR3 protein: CATQTFGSYEQYF
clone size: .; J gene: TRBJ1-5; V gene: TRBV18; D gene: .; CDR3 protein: CASSPSSGYSNQPQHF
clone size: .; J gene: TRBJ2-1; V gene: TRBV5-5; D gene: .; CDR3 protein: CASSDRLSSSYNEQFF
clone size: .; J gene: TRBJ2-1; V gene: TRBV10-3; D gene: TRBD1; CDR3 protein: CAITQGARDEQFF
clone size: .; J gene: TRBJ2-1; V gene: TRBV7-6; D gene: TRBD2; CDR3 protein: CASSSGGRAGNEQFF
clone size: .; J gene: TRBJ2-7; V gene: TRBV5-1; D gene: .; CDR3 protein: CASSLLAQTPSEQYF
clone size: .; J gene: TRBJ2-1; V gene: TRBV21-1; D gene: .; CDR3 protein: CASRTNTSGTALSNEQFF
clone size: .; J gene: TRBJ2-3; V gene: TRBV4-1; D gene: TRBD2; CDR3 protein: CASSQPGLAGGPGTQYF
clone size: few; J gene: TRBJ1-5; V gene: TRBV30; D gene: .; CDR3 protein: CAWSVPNQPQHF
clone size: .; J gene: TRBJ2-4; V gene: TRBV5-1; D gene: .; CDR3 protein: CASSLGSGQEKNIQYF
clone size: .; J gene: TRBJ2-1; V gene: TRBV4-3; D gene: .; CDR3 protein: CASSQERRFSSYNEQFF
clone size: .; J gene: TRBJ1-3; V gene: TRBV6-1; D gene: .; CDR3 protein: CATVLGNTIYF
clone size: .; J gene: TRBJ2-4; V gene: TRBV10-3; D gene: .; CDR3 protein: CAISEAGVTKNIQYF
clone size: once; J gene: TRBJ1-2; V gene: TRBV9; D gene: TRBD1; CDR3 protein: CASSGGQGPNYGYTF